This T cell receptor (beta chain) is from a study of blood T cell repertoires in COVID-19. Study overall: Acute and convalescent COVID-19 specimens originated in the United States, Italy and Spain.

This clone was recorded once. Cohort allocation depended upon clinical history that participants reported. Donors in Cohort 3 who had recovered were those with two negative PCRs, healthcare professional clearance, or resolution of their symptoms. Profiled with immunoSEQ multiplex PCR; TCRdb holds only in-frame clones, not every one. The table has 200,000 to 300,000 clones, about 89% seen once. Trimming removed 4 bases at V and 5 bases at J, with 17 bases between. From germline, CDR1 is PRHDT and CDR2 FYEKMQ (reference sequence). The CDR3 extends over 15 amino acids. V usage is TRBV13 and J usage is TRBJ2-5; TRBD2 might be the D (6 bases). The sequence was obtained from a woman aged 18-29 years who had recovered from COVID-19. Sequenced sample: PBMCs or T cells enriched from blood (not recorded which). CDR3 in amino acids: CASSSRTIPTETQYF. CDR3 in DNA: TGTGCCAGCAGCTCCCGGACTATCCCTACCGAGACCCAGTACTTC. Combining the CDR3 with reference TRBV13 and TRBJ2-5 gives the whole variable domain AAGVIQSPRHLIKEKRETATLKCYPIPRHDTVYWYQQGPGQDPQFLISFYEKMQSDKGSIPDRFSAQQFSDYHSELNMSSLELGDSALYFCASSSRTIPTETQYFGPGTRLLVL.